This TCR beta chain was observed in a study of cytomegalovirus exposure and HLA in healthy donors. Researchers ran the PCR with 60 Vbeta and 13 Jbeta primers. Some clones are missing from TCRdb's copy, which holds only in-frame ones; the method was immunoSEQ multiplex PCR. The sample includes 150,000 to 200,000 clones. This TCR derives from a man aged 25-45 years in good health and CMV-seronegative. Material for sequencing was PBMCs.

CDR3 nucleotide sequence: TGTGCCAGCAGCTTATGGAGGGCAACCGGGGAGCTGTTTTTT. This gives the protein CASSLWRATGELFF. The chain employs TRBV7-8 and TRBJ2-2; perhaps TRBD2 as D (6 bases). The V end lost 2 bases, the J end lost 5 bases, and 9 bases lay between the germline ends. The CDR3 has 14 residues. CDR1 SGHVS and CDR2 FQNEAQ come from the germline V gene. Filled out from reference TRBV7-8 and TRBJ2-2, the complete variable domain reads GAGVSQSPRYKVAKRGQDVALRCDPISGHVSLFWYQQALGQGPEFLTYFQNEAQLDKSGLPSDRFFAERPEGSVSTLKIQRTQQEDSAVYLCASSLWRATGELFFGEGSRLTVL.